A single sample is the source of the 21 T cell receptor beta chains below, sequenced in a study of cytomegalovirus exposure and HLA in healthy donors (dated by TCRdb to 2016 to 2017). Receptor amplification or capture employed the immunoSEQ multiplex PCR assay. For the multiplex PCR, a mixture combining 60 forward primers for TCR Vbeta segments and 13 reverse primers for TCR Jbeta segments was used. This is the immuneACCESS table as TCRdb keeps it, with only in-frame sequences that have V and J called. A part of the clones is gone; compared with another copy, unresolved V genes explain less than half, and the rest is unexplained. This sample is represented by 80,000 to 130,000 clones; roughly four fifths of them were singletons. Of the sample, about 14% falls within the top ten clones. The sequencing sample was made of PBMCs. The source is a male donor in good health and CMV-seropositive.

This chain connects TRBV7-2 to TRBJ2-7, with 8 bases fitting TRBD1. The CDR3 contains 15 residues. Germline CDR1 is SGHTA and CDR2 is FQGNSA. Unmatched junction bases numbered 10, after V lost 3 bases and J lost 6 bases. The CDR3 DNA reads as TGTGCCAGCAGCTTTGGATACAGGGGGTATGGCGAGCAGTACTTC. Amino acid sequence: CASSFGYRGYGEQYF.

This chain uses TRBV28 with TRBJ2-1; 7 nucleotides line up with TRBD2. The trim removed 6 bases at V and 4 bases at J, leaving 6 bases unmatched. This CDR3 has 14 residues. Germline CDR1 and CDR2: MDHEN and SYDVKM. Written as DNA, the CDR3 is TGTGCCAGCAGGGGACTATCCCCTTACAATGAGCAGTTCTTC. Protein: CASRGLSPYNEQFF.

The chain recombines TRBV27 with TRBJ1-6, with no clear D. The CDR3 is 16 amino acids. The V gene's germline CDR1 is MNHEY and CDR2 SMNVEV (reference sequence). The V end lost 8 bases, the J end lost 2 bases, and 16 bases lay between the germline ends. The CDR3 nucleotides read TGTGCCAGCCGAATGGGGAGGATCCCCTATAATTCACCCCTCCACTTT. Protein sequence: CASRMGRIPYNSPLHF.

For the CDR3, the DNA is TGTGCCAGTAGTATCGGATTGGACATTTTCATGAACACTGAAGCTTTCTTT. Translated, it gives CASSIGLDIFMNTEAFF. The V and J genes are TRBV19 and TRBJ1-1, with D perhaps TRBD1 (5 bases). The CDR3 runs 17 residues. Trimming removed 3 bases from V and 0 bases from J, with 17 bases in between. Germline assignment: CDR1 LNHDA and CDR2 SQIVND (reference sequence).

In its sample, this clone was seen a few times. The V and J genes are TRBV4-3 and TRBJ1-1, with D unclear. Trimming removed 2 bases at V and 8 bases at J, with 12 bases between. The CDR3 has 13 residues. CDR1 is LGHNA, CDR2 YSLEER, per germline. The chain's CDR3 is CASSQTGSHEAFF. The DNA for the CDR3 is TGCGCCAGCAGCCAAACCGGGTCACACGAAGCTTTCTTT.

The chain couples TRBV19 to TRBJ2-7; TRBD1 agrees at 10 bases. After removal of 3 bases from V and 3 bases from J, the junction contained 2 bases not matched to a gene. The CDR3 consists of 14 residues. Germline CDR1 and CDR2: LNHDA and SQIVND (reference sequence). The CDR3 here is CASSIRTGGYEQYF. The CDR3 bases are TGTGCCAGTAGTATCCGGACAGGGGGCTACGAGCAGTACTTC.

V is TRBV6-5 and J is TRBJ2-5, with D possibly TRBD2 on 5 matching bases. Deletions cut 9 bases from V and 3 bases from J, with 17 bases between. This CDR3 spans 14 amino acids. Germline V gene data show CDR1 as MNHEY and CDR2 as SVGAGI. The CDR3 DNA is TGTGCCAGTACCCCGACTAACTCGAAAGAGACCCAGTACTTC. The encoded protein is CASTPTNSKETQYF.

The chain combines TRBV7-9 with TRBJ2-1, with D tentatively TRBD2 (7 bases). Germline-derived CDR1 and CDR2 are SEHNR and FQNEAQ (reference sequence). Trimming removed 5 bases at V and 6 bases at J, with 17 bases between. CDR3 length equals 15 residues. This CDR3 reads CASSPEGGGGNEQFF. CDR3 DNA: TGTGCCAGCAGCCCGGAGGGGGGGGGTGGCAATGAGCAGTTCTTC.

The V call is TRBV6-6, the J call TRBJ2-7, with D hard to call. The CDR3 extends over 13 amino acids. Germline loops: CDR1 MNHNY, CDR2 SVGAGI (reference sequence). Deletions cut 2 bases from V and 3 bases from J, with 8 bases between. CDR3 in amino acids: CASSYLTHYEQYF. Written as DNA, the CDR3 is TGTGCCAGCAGTTACCTGACACACTACGAGCAGTACTTC.

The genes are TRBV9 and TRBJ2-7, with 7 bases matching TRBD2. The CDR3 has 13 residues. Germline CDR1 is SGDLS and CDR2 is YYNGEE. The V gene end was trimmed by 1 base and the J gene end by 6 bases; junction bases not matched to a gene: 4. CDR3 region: CASSVTPGGEQYF. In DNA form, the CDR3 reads TGTGCCAGCAGCGTAACCCCGGGGGGCGAGCAGTACTTC. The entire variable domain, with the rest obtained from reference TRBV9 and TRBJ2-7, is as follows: DSGVTQTPKHLITATGQRVTLRCSPRSGDLSVYWYQQSLDQGLQFLIQYYNGEERAKGNILERFSAQQFPDLHSELNLSSLELGDSALYFCASSVTPGGEQYFGPGTRLTVT.

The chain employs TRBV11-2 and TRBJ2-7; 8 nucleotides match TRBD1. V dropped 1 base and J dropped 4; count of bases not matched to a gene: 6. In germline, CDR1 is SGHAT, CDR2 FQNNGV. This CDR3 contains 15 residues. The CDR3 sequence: CASSLAGQGRYEQYF. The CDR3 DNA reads TGTGCCAGCAGCTTAGCTGGACAGGGTCGGTACGAGCAGTACTTC.

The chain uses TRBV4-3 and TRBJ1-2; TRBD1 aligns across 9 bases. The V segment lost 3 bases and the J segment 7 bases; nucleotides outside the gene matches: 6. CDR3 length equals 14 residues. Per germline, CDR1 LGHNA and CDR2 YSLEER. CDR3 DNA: TGCGCCAGCAGCCAGGACTACAGGGGGCCTGGCTACACCTTC. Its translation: CASSQDYRGPGYTF.

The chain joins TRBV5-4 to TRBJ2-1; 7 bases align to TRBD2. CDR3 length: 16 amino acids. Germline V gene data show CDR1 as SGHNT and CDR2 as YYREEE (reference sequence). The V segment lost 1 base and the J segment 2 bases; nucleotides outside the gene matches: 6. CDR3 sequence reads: CASSLRAGETYNEQFF. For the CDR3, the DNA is TGTGCCAGCAGCTTGAGGGCGGGGGAGACCTACAATGAGCAGTTCTTC.

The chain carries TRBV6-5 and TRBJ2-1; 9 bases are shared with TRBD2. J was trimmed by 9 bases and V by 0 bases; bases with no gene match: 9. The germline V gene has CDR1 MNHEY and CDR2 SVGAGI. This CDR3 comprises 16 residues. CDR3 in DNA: TGTGCCAGCAGTTACTCGTATGCGGGGGGGCCTGGTGAGCAGTTCTTC. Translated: CASSYSYAGGPGEQFF.

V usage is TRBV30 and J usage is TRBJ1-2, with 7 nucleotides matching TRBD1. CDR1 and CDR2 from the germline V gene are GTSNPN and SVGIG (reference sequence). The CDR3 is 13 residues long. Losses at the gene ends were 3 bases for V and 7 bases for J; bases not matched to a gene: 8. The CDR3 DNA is TGTGCCTGGAGACCGCGAGGGGGCGTTGGCTACACCTTC. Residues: CAWRPRGGVGYTF.

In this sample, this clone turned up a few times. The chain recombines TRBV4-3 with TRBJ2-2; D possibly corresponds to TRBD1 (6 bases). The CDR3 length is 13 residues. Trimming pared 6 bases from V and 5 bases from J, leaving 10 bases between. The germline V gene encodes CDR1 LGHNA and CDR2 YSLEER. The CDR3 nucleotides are TGCGCCAGCAGTCACCAGGGGACCGGGGAGCTGTTTTTT. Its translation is CASSHQGTGELFF.

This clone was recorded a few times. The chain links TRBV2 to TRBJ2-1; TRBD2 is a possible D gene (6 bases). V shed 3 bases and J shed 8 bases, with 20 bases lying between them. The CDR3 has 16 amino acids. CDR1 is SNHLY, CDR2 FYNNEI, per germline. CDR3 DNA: TGTGCCAGCAGTGATGGGACTGATCAGCTGATTGATGAGCAGTTCTTC. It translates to CASSDGTDQLIDEQFF.

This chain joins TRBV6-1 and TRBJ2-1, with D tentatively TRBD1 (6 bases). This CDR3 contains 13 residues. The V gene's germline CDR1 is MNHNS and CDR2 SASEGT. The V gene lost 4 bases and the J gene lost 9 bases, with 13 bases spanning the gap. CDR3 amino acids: CASSAGAHGEQFF. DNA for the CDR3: TGTGCCAGCAGTGCAGGGGCTCATGGTGAGCAGTTCTTC.

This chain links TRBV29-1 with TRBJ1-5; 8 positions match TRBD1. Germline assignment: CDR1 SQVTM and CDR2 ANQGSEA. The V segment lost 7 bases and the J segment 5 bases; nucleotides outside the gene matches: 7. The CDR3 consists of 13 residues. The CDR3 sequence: CSGSGGADQPQHF. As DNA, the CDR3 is TGCAGCGGCTCAGGGGGCGCGGATCAGCCCCAGCATTTT.

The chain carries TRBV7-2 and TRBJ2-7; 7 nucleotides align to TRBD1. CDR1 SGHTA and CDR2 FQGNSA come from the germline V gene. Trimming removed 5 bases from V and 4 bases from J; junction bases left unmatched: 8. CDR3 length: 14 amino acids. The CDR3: CASSGPTGSYEQYF. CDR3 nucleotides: TGTGCCAGCAGCGGGCCGACAGGGAGTTACGAGCAGTACTTC.

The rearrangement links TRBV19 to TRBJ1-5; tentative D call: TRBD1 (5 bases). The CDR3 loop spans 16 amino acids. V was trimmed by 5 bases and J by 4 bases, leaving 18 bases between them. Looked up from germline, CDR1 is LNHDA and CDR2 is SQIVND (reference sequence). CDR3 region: CASSPPPGPRNQPQHF. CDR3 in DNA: TGTGCCAGTAGTCCGCCGCCAGGGCCTCGAAATCAGCCCCAGCATTTT. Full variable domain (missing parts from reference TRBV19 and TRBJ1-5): DGGITQSPKYLFRKEGQNVTLSCEQNLNHDAMYWYRQDPGQGLRLIYYSQIVNDFQKGDIAEGYSVSREKKESFPLTVTSAQKNPTAFYLCASSPPPGPRNQPQHFGDGTRLSIL.